This entry features one T cell receptor (beta chain) sequence. Its matching antigen is unknown. Relative to the germline gene, one junction end is altered; a read error may explain this. The data are from a study of cytomegalovirus exposure and HLA in healthy donors. Donors in the study were healthy people who gave bone marrow. Study conclusions and caveats: The study flagged around 160 TCR beta chains as cytomegalovirus-associated. Excluded: some indistinguishable V segments such as TRBV6-2 and TRBV6-3.

Germline-derived CDR1 and CDR2 are SGDLS and YYNGEE. The CDR3 runs to 15 residues. The study ran its PCR with 60 Vbeta and 13 Jbeta primers. The table came from immunoSEQ multiplex PCR; TCRdb's copy has only in-frame clones and leaves some out. This table holds some 150,000 clones, roughly 73% found once. The TCR was taken from a female donor in good health and CMV-seronegative. Input material: PBMCs. J is TRBJ1-1 and V is TRBV9, with 7 bases matching TRBD1. The CDR3 coding sequence is TGTGCCAGCAGCTCAAATACAGGGGTGAATACTGAAGCTTTCTTT. Amino acid sequence: CASSSNTGVNTEAFF.